The 8 T cell receptor beta chains below were found in one sample sequenced in a study of blood T cell repertoires in COVID-19. Profiling relied on immunoSEQ multiplex PCR, and the TCRdb table lists in-frame clones only, not all of them. Among about 170,000 clones listed, approximately 95% were seen once. The sequenced sample consisted of peripheral blood. The receptors were sampled from a woman between 50 and 59 years old with acute or convalescent COVID-19.

The chain uses TRBV19 and TRBJ2-2; maybe TRBD2 (6 bases). The V and J ends lost 6 bases and 2 bases respectively, with 10 bases between them. Germline-derived CDR1 and CDR2 are LNHDA and SQIVND (reference sequence). The CDR3 length is 14 residues. In DNA form, the CDR3 reads TGTGCCAGTAGCTGGGACTTTAACACCGGGGAGCTGTTTTTT. Translation: CASSWDFNTGELFF.

This chain uses TRBV6-1 with TRBJ1-5; D remains ambiguous. Germline values: CDR1 MNHNS, CDR2 SASEGT. V was shortened by 2 bases and J by 4 bases, with 6 bases between the two germline ends. The CDR3 is 13 residues long. CDR3 sequence: CASSENGNQPQHF. The CDR3 region has the DNA TGTGCCAGCAGTGAAAACGGGAATCAGCCCCAGCATTTT.

J is TRBJ2-5 and V is TRBV2; 9 bases line up with TRBD2. The CDR3 is made up of 15 amino acids. Trimming took 1 base from V and 5 from J; bases not matched to a gene: 5. Germline CDR1 and CDR2: SNHLY and FYNNEI. As DNA, the CDR3 is TGTGCCAGCAGTGAAGGGGTAGCGGGAGTGGAGACCCAGTACTTC. Translated, it gives CASSEGVAGVETQYF. Complete variable domain (other parts from reference TRBV2 and TRBJ2-5): EPEVTQTPSHQVTQMGQEVILRCVPISNHLYFYWYRQILGQKVEFLVSFYNNEISEKSEIFDDQFSVERPDGSNFTLKIRSTKLEDSAMYFCASSEGVAGVETQYFGPGTRLLVL.

This clone has a single count. The chain carries TRBV6-1 and TRBJ1-5; D not resolved. The CDR3 runs to 16 residues. Germline-derived CDR1 and CDR2 are MNHNS and SASEGT. The ends were cut back, 1 base at V and 2 bases at J, with 12 bases in the middle. CDR3 loop: CASSEDYSGGNQPQHF. The DNA of the CDR3 is TGTGCCAGCAGTGAAGATTATTCCGGGGGCAATCAGCCCCAGCATTTT.

V gene TRBV27 combines with J gene TRBJ1-5; 7 bases fit TRBD1. V was pared by 2 bases and J by 5 bases, with 3 bases of the junction left unmatched. The germline V gene encodes CDR1 MNHEY and CDR2 SMNVEV (reference sequence). The CDR3 is 14 amino acids. The CDR3 loop reads CASSLKTGHQPQHF. CDR3 DNA: TGTGCCAGCAGTTTAAAGACAGGGCATCAGCCCCAGCATTTT.

This chain links TRBV6-5 with TRBJ2-5; 11 bases agree with TRBD2. The CDR3 loop spans 15 amino acids. Germline-derived CDR1 and CDR2 are MNHEY and SVGAGI. The trim removed 6 bases at V and 1 base at J, leaving 4 bases unmatched. The CDR3 nucleotides are TGTGCCAGCAGGCTGGGACTAGCGGCCCAAGAGACCCAGTACTTC. Residues: CASRLGLAAQETQYF.

The gene calls are TRBV7-6 and TRBJ2-5; 15 positions agree with TRBD2. The CDR3 extends over 19 amino acids. Germline loops: CDR1 SGHVS, CDR2 FNYEAQ. V dropped 3 bases and J dropped 2; count of bases not matched to a gene: 10. The CDR3 reads CASSLGTSGGFLDQETQYF. The DNA for the CDR3 is TGTGCCAGCAGCTTGGGGACTAGCGGGGGGTTTTTAGATCAAGAGACCCAGTACTTC.

The chain uses TRBV27 and TRBJ2-7; D perhaps matches TRBD1 (6 bases). V was trimmed by 2 bases and J by 0 bases, leaving 8 bases between them. The germline gives CDR1 MNHEY, CDR2 SMNVEV (reference sequence). The CDR3 is made up of 14 amino acids. The DNA for the CDR3 is TGTGCCAGCAGTTTACAGGGGCGCTCCTACGAGCAGTACTTC. Its protein product is CASSLQGRSYEQYF.